This is a list of T cell receptor beta chains from one sample in a study of T cells in Graves' hyperthyroidism and ophthalmopathy. TCRdb re-derived calls from the multiplex PCR reads in MiXCR, one entry per CDR3 protein. The repertoire includes some 760,000 distinct CDR3 sequences, 13% to 15% of them detected once, and approximately 10% sits in the top ten. Sequencing input: blood. Receptors originate from a woman aged 18-29 years with Graves' hyperthyroidism. The CDR3 runs from the conserved cysteine through the conserved F or W. D genes are given only for firm matches. A row's size may be missing; if present it is once, few, many or a size class.

J	D	size	V	DNA	CDR3
TRBJ2-1	-	few	TRBV3-1	TGTGCCAGCCTGGGGGGGGCTTCGGGCAATGAGCAGTTCTTC	CASLGGASGNEQFF
TRBJ2-3	-	many	TRBV3-1	TGTGCCAGCAGCCAAGATCTTGTGAGACAGGAGTCCAGGGATACGCAGTATTTT	CASSQDLVRQESRDTQYF
TRBJ2-7	TRBD1	few	TRBV19	TGTGCCACCTCCGACAGGGTTGACTACGAGCAGTACTTC	CATSDRVDYEQYF
TRBJ2-7	-	few	TRBV18	TGTGCCAGCTCACCACTGATGCTCCGGGGCCGGCGACCTGAGCAGTACTTC	CASSPLMLRGRRPEQYF
TRBJ2-3	TRBD2	-	TRBV11-2	TGTGCCAGCAGCATCACTAGCGGGAGGAGGACAGATACGCAGTATTTT	CASSITSGRRTDTQYF
TRBJ2-1	-	-	TRBV5-1	TGCGCCAGCAGCTTGGTGGGGTTGAGCTCCTACAATGAGCAGTTCTTC	CASSLVGLSSYNEQFF
TRBJ2-1	TRBD2	-	TRBV9	TGTGCCAGCAGCACTACTAGCGGGAGGGCCGGGCCCAAGTTCTTC	CASSTTSGRAGPKFF
TRBJ2-6	TRBD1	-	TRBV7-8	TGTGCCAGCAGCTCAGGGGGCGCGGCAGCCAACGTCCTGACTTTC	CASSSGGAAANVLTF
TRBJ1-4	TRBD1	many	TRBV20-1	TGCAGCTTCGGACAGGGTAATGAAAAACTGTTTTTT	CSFGQGNEKLFF
TRBJ2-3	-	many	TRBV7-9	TGTGCCAGCAGCTCAACTATCGGTTCTGCGGTCACAGATACGCAGTATTTT	CASSSTIGSAVTDTQYF
TRBJ2-2	TRBD2	-	TRBV9	TGTGCCAGCAGCCCACGGGACTACCGAAACACCGGGGAGCTGTTTTTT	CASSPRDYRNTGELFF
TRBJ2-7	TRBD1	many	TRBV7-9	TGTGCCAGCAGCTTTACTGGAGTTAGGGACAGGGGCTCCTACGAGCAGTACTTC	CASSFTGVRDRGSYEQYF
TRBJ2-7	TRBD1	-	TRBV28	TGTGCCAGCACCAGTGCCGACAGGGCGGGCGAGCAGTACTTC	CASTSADRAGEQYF
TRBJ1-4	TRBD1	-	TRBV12-3/TRBV12-4	TGTGCCAGCAGTAACCCGGACAGGGGCCCAGGAGAAAAACTGTTTTTT	CASSNPDRGPGEKLFF
TRBJ2-2	TRBD2	few	TRBV9	TGTGCCAGCAGCGTAGGGACTAGCCTCCGCGCATTCAACACCGGGGAGCTGTTTTTT	CASSVGTSLRAFNTGELFF
TRBJ2-2	TRBD2	-	TRBV18	TGTGCCAGCTCACCATTCCTAGCGGAAAACACCGGGGAGCTGTTTTTT	CASSPFLAENTGELFF
TRBJ1-2	-	-	TRBV3-1	TGTGCCAGCAGCCAAGCAGATGGCTACACCTTC	CASSQADGYTF
TRBJ2-1	TRBD1	many	TRBV11-2	TGTGCCAGCAGCCCGGACAGGGTTTCCTACAATGAGCAGTTCTTC	CASSPDRVSYNEQFF
TRBJ2-3	-	many	TRBV11-2	TGTGCCAGCAGCTCCAATCGGACGAAGCTGGTAGATACGCAGTATTTT	CASSSNRTKLVDTQYF
TRBJ1-1	-	-	TRBV29-1	TGCAGCGTGACCAGGGGAGTAGGTAGCACTGAAGCTTCCTTT	CSVTRGVGSTEASF
TRBJ2-1	TRBD2	few	TRBV12-3/TRBV12-4	TGTGCCAGCAGTACCCAGCCACCTTCTAGCGGGAGAGGAGTCGAGCAGTTCTTC	CASSTQPPSSGRGVEQFF
TRBJ2-3	TRBD1	many	TRBV28	TGTGCCAGCAGTTCGGGACAGGGAGTTGCGCAGTATTTT	CASSSGQGVAQYF
TRBJ2-7	TRBD2	many	TRBV13	TGTGCCAGCAGCTTAGTAGCTAGCGGGAGGACCCCCCTCTCCTACGAGCAGTACTTC	CASSLVASGRTPLSYEQYF
TRBJ2-5	-	-	TRBV11-3	TGTGCCAGCAGCCGTATGGCGGAAGAGACCCAGTACTTC	CASSRMAEETQYF
TRBJ2-7	-	-	TRBV30	TGTGCCTTGAGACTGGGAGGCTACGAGCAGTACTTC	CALRLGGYEQYF
TRBJ2-1	-	few	TRBV7-8	TGTGCCAGCAGCCCCCGTAGGGCTCCGGTCAGCAATGAGCAGTTCTTC	CASSPRRAPVSNEQFF
TRBJ2-5	TRBD2	many	TRBV30	TGTGCCTGGAGTGTTGGGCTTAGCGGGAGGGGCCAAGAGACCCAGTACTTC	CAWSVGLSGRGQETQYF
TRBJ2-7	TRBD1	many	TRBV28	TGTGCCAGCAGTTTCCACCCCGGACAGGGCTTCTTCTACGAGCAGTACTTC	CASSFHPGQGFFYEQYF
TRBJ1-2	-	many	TRBV2	TGTGCCAGCAGTGAACGGCAGTTTCATGGCTACACCTTC	CASSERQFHGYTF
TRBJ2-7	TRBD1	many	TRBV29-1	TGCAGCGTTGAAGGGGGACAGAACTACGAGCAGTACTTC	CSVEGGQNYEQYF
TRBJ1-5	-	many	TRBV30	TGTGCCTGGAGTGAAACGGGCCTGGGCAATCAGCCCCAGCATTTT	CAWSETGLGNQPQHF
TRBJ2-5	TRBD2	-	TRBV19	TGTGCCAGTAACGGCGGGAGGGTCCAAGAGACCCAGTACTTC	CASNGGRVQETQYF
TRBJ2-7	-	-	TRBV6-2/TRBV6-3	TGTGCCAGCAGTTACTCGTCTGGGACCTACTACGAGCAGTACTTC	CASSYSSGTYYEQYF
TRBJ1-5	-	-	TRBV28	TGTGCCAGCAGTTTTCTCCAGTTAAGTTATAGCAATCAGCCCCAGCATTTT	CASSFLQLSYSNQPQHF
TRBJ2-1	TRBD1	-	TRBV2	TGTGCCAGCCTTCGGACAGGGCGGAATGAGCAGTTCTTC	CASLRTGRNEQFF